A selection of T cell receptor beta chains follows, all from one sample in a study of T cell repertoires in cytomegalovirus infection. Via MiXCR, TCRdb re-called the reads, giving one row per CDR3 protein. The sample holds nearly 650,000 distinct CDR3 sequences; about 24% are singletons and the top ten take roughly 8%. Sequenced input: CD8+ T cells from PBMCs. Receptor source: a human donor in good health (CMV status not recorded). Some clones in this sample may be carry-over from other donors' samples. Both conserved end residues are part of each CDR3. D genes are given only for firm matches. Some rows mark clone size as missing; the rest say once, few, many or name a class of expanded clone.

few	TRBV4-2	16	NA	TRBJ2-1	TGTGCCAGCAGCCAAGATAGGGCCTCACCCCGGGGTGAGCAGTTCTTC	CASSQDRASPRGEQFF
NA	TRBV2	13	TRBD2	TRBJ2-3	TGTGCCGGCCTAGCGGCTAGCACAGATACGCAGTATTTT	CAGLAASTDTQYF
NA	TRBV29-1	13	NA	TRBJ2-7	TGCAGCGTTGAAGGGAGCCCCACCTACGAGCAGTACTTC	CSVEGSPTYEQYF
NA	TRBV29-1	13	NA	TRBJ2-1	TGCAGCGTTGAAGGGGGGACCGGGACAGAGCAGTTCTTC	CSVEGGTGTEQFF
few	TRBV2	17	NA	TRBJ2-1	TGTGCCAGCAGATGGGGGATGGCTGTCAGCTCCTACAATGAGCAGTTCTTC	CASRWGMAVSSYNEQFF
few	TRBV6-5	17	NA	TRBJ1-5	TGTGCCAGCAGTTACTCGGCTCGGGCGACACTAAATCAGCCCCAGCATTTT	CASSYSARATLNQPQHF
few	TRBV19	15	TRBD1	TRBJ2-1	TGTGCCAGTAGTGTCCAGGACAGGGTCAGGGACGAGCAGTTCTTC	CASSVQDRVRDEQFF
few	TRBV15	15	NA	TRBJ2-1	TGTGCCACCAGCATCAGACAGTCAGGATACAATGAGCAGTTCTTC	CATSIRQSGYNEQFF
NA	TRBV28	14	NA	TRBJ1-5	TGTGCCAGCAGTTTATCACAGGGACGTCAGCCCCAGCATTTT	CASSLSQGRQPQHF
NA	TRBV6-4	14	TRBD1	TRBJ1-1	TGTGCCAGCAGCCACAGACAGGGAGTCACTGAAGCTTTCTTT	CASSHRQGVTEAFF
many	TRBV7-8	16	NA	TRBJ1-1	TGTGCCAGCAGCTTAGCTCCGCAGGGAGGATTTACTGAAGCTTTCTTT	CASSLAPQGGFTEAFF
many	TRBV6-1	13	NA	TRBJ2-1	TGTGCCAGCAGCCTGACAAGATACAATGAGCAGTTCTTC	CASSLTRYNEQFF
few	TRBV10-3	16	TRBD1	TRBJ1-2	TGTGCCATCAGAGGTTCGAGACAGGGGCTACCCTATGGCTACACCTTC	CAIRGSRQGLPYGYTF
few	TRBV15	16	NA	TRBJ2-4	TGTGCCACCAGCAGAGCAGGGGATATGGCCAAAAACATTCAGTACTTC	CATSRAGDMAKNIQYF
many	TRBV28	14	NA	TRBJ2-1	TGTGCCAGCAGTTTATCGCCCGGATACAATGAGCAGTTCTTC	CASSLSPGYNEQFF
many	TRBV7-2	13	NA	TRBJ2-2	TGTGCCAGCAGTTTCGCTTACACCGGGGAGCTGTTTTTT	CASSFAYTGELFF
few	TRBV28	13	NA	TRBJ1-2	TGTGCCAGCAGTTTGACAGGACAATATGGCTACACCTTC	CASSLTGQYGYTF
NA	TRBV20-1	16	TRBD2	TRBJ2-5	TGCAGTGCTAGAGAATGGACTAGCGGGGCTCAAGAGACCCAGTACTTC	CSAREWTSGAQETQYF
NA	TRBV7-2	14	TRBD2	TRBJ2-3	TGTGCCAGCAGCCTCAGCGGGGACACAGATACGCAGTATTTT	CASSLSGDTDTQYF
few	TRBV5-1	16	NA	TRBJ1-5	TGCGCCAGCAGCTTGTCCCCGACGGATAGCAATCAGCCCCAGCATTTT	CASSLSPTDSNQPQHF
few	TRBV5-1	15	TRBD1	TRBJ2-3	TGCGCCAGCAGCGCATCCGGGACAGGTCATGATACGCAGTATTTT	CASSASGTGHDTQYF
NA	TRBV7-9	15	NA	TRBJ1-2	TGTGCCAGCAGCTTAGACGGGGGCGTTACCGACGGCTACACCTTC	CASSLDGGVTDGYTF
NA	TRBV7-8	16	NA	TRBJ2-3	TGTGCCAGCAGCTCCCGCGGGGCCTCTAGCACAGATACGCAGTATTTT	CASSSRGASSTDTQYF
NA	TRBV14	14	NA	TRBJ2-7	TGTGCCAGCAGCCTGGATATACTACACTACGAGCAGTACTTC	CASSLDILHYEQYF
many	TRBV7-9	15	TRBD1	TRBJ1-2	TGTGCCAGCAGCCCTACAGGGGGCGGGGGCTATGGCTACACCTTC	CASSPTGGGGYGYTF
NA	TRBV7-9	14	NA	TRBJ1-2	TGTGCCAGCAGCTTGGAGCTTAATAGAGAGGGCTACACCTTC	CASSLELNREGYTF
few	TRBV7-4	12	NA	TRBJ2-2	TGTGCCAGCAGCTGGACAGTCGAGGAGCTGTTTTTT	CASSWTVEELFF
many	TRBV7-7	14	NA	TRBJ2-4	TGTGCTAGCAGCTTATCGGGACCGGCAAACATTCAGTACTTC	CASSLSGPANIQYF
many	TRBV7-2	15	NA	TRBJ1-1	TGTGCCAGCAGCTTATTTCCGGTGTTGGACACTGAAGCTTTCTTT	CASSLFPVLDTEAFF
many	TRBV7-8	15	TRBD1	TRBJ1-5	TGTGCCAGCAGCGACCGGGGACAGGGTAATCAGCCCCAGCATTTT	CASSDRGQGNQPQHF
few	TRBV6-5	15	NA	TRBJ1-5	TGTGCCAGCAGCCCCTTCAGGGATAGCAATCAGCCCCAGCATTTT	CASSPFRDSNQPQHF
NA	TRBV9	16	TRBD2	TRBJ2-5	TGTGCCAGCAGCGTACAGCGGGGGGGCCGCCAAGAGACCCAGTACTTC	CASSVQRGGRQETQYF
NA	TRBV2	15	TRBD1	TRBJ2-3	TGTGCCAGCACTCCGGGACAGGGGACAACAGATACGCAGTATTTT	CASTPGQGTTDTQYF
NA	TRBV12-3/TRBV12-4	12	NA	TRBJ2-6	TGTGCCATCAGTCAGGCTGGGGACGTCCTGACTTTC	CAISQAGDVLTF
NA	TRBV6-2/TRBV6-3	16	NA	TRBJ1-5	TGTGCCAGCAGTTACTACGGGGAATTAGATTTCCAGCCCCAGCATTTT	CASSYYGELDFQPQHF
NA	TRBV20-1	17	TRBD2	TRBJ2-1	TGCAGTGCTAGATCGACTAGCGGGGGGCCGCTACTTAATGAGCAGTTCTTC	CSARSTSGGPLLNEQFF
many	TRBV7-6	15	NA	TRBJ2-2	TGTGCCAGCAGCTTATTGGCAGAGCCCGCCGGGGAGCTGTTTTTT	CASSLLAEPAGELFF
NA	TRBV28	15	TRBD2	TRBJ2-1	TGTGCCAGCAGTTGGTCTAGCGGGGTGGGGAATGAGCAGTTCTTC	CASSWSSGVGNEQFF
once	TRBV19	16	NA	TRBJ1-1	TGTGCCAGTAGTGTCTTTCGGGGGGAGCAGCACACTGAAGCTTTCTTT	CASSVFRGEQHTEAFF
NA	TRBV7-4	18	TRBD2	TRBJ2-5	TGTGCCAGCAGCCCCTGGGCGGGGGGGCCCCCGCCCCAAGAGACCCAGTACTTC	CASSPWAGGPPPQETQYF
many	TRBV7-9	15	NA	TRBJ1-1	TGTGCCAGCAGCTTAGGCGTCGCAGTTCACACTGAAGCTTTCTTT	CASSLGVAVHTEAFF
NA	TRBV28	15	NA	TRBJ2-3	TGTGCCAGCAGTTTATGGCGGCCTTCCACAGATACGCAGTATTTT	CASSLWRPSTDTQYF